Each of the 10 T cell receptor beta chains below was sequenced from the same sample in a study of T cells in Graves' hyperthyroidism and ophthalmopathy. Amplified TCR beta CDR3 regions came from RNA transcripts. Primed by the HTBI set, a first-round RT-PCR was run on the TCR CDR3. TCRdb analysed the multiplex PCR reads with MiXCR anew, one entry per CDR3 protein. The sample has approximately 690,000 distinct CDR3 sequences; around 21% are singletons. The sample was blood. The receptors shown here come from a man aged 30-40 years with Graves' ophthalmopathy.

This clonotype appeared a few times. V usage is TRBV12-3 or TRBV12-4 and J usage is TRBJ2-1, with D maybe TRBD2 (6 bases). The V gene lost 9 bases and the J gene lost 7 bases, with 13 bases spanning the gap. The CDR3 totals 12 residues. The CDR3 DNA reads as TGTGCCAGTGGGAAGGAGGGGAATGAGCAGTTCTTC. It is translated as CASGKEGNEQFF.

V gene TRBV14 combines with J gene TRBJ1-2, with D maybe TRBD1 (5 bases). The length of the CDR3 is 15 residues. Germline CDR1 is SGHDN and CDR2 is FVKESK. Trimming took 2 bases from V and 2 from J, leaving 12 bases between them. CDR3 nucleotides: TGTGCCAGCAGCCAACGGGACCAGGCCAACTATGGCTACACCTTC. Protein product: CASSQRDQANYGYTF.

A few counts support this clonotype. The chain links TRBV14 to TRBJ2-7; 11 nucleotides align to TRBD2. CDR3 size: 14 residues. From germline, CDR1 is SGHDN and CDR2 FVKESK. V lost 5 bases to trimming and J lost 6 bases; unmatched junction nucleotides: 6. The CDR3 DNA reads TGTGCCAGCAGCGCGACTAGCGGGATCTCCGAGCAGTACTTC. This translates into CASSATSGISEQYF.

The rearrangement joins TRBV28 to TRBJ2-5, with 7 bases fitting TRBD2. V was clipped by 3 bases and J by 2 bases; unmatched bases: 9. The CDR3 has 16 amino acids. CDR1 and CDR2 (germline): MDHEN, SYDVKM. DNA of the CDR3: TGTGCCAGCAGTTTTATCCGCGGGAGTTATCAAGAGACCCAGTACTTC. It specifies CASSFIRGSYQETQYF.

This clonotype was observed a single time. A much larger clone differs from this one at a single base, so this may be a read error. The chain has TRBV2 and TRBJ2-7; D not resolved. The CDR3 has 13 residues. Germline V gives CDR1 SNHLY, CDR2 FYNNEI. The CDR3 nucleotides are TGTGCCAGCAGTGGGGCCCGCTCCTACGTGCAGTACTTC. It translates to CASSGARSYVQYF. Complete variable domain (other parts from reference TRBV2 and TRBJ2-7): EPEVTQTPSHQVTQMGQEVILRCVPISNHLYFYWYRQILGQKVEFLVSFYNNEISEKSEIFDDQFSVERPDGSNFTLKIRSTKLEDSAMYFCASSGARSYVQYFGPGTRLTVT.

The chain joins TRBV30 to TRBJ2-2; perhaps TRBD1 as D (5 bases). V gave up 2 bases and J gave up 2 bases, with 9 bases separating them. The CDR3 sequence is 14 residues long. CDR1 is GTSNPN, CDR2 SVGIG, per germline (reference sequence). The CDR3 spells CAWSPDTNTGELFF. CDR3 nucleotides: TGTGCCTGGAGTCCGGACACCAACACCGGGGAGCTGTTTTTT.

Regarding this clonotype: With a much larger clone just one base away, this may be a read error. V is TRBV7-8 and J is TRBJ1-1; the match to TRBD1 covers 7 bases. The CDR3 is 15 residues long. V lost 5 bases to trimming and J lost 4 bases; unmatched junction nucleotides: 10. CDR1 is SGHVS and CDR2 is FQNEAQ in the germline V gene. In nucleotides, the CDR3 is TGTGCCAGCAGCACACGGGCAGGGGGGGTCACTGAAGCTTTCTTT. It is translated as CASSTRAGGVTEAFF.

The table lists this clonotype with many counts. The chain uses TRBV11-2 and TRBJ1-1, with a tentative D call TRBD1 (6 bases). This CDR3 has 14 residues. Germline loops: CDR1 SGHAT, CDR2 FQNNGV. Trimming cost V 5 bases and J 7 bases, with 17 bases left between them. The CDR3 region is CASSPSTGGVEAFF. The CDR3, as DNA: TGTGCCAGCAGCCCCTCGACAGGCGGCGTTGAAGCTTTCTTT. Full variable domain (outside the CDR3, taken from reference TRBV11-2 and TRBJ1-1): EAGVAQSPRYKIIEKRQSVAFWCNPISGHATLYWYQQILGQGPKLLIQFQNNGVVDDSQLPKDRFSAERLKGVDSTLKIQPAKLEDSAVYLCASSPSTGGVEAFFGQGTRLTVV.

This clonotype was recorded a few times. The chain has TRBV28 and TRBJ2-7; D might be TRBD1 (5 bases). Germline-derived CDR1 and CDR2 are MDHEN and SYDVKM. The CDR3 length is 16 residues. V shed 5 bases and J shed 3 bases, with 20 bases lying between them. Here the CDR3 DNA reads TGTGCCAGCAGTGCCCCCGCATCCGGGCAGGGCTACGAGCAGTACTTC. Translation: CASSAPASGQGYEQYF. The whole variable domain, remainder taken from reference TRBV28 and TRBJ2-7, is DVKVTQSSRYLVKRTGEKVFLECVQDMDHENMFWYRQDPGLGLRLIYFSYDVKMKEKGDIPEGYSVSREKKERFSLILESASTNQTSMYLCASSAPASGQGYEQYFGPGTRLTVT.

The chain employs TRBV20-1 and TRBJ2-1, with D perhaps being TRBD1 or TRBD2 (5 bases each). V was shortened by 4 bases and J by 0 bases, with 13 bases between the two germline ends. CDR3 size: 15 residues. The germline V gene has CDR1 DFQATT and CDR2 SNEGSKA (reference sequence). CDR3 nucleotides: TGCAGTGCTACCGGGACCCATAGCTCCTACAATGAGCAGTTCTTC. As protein: CSATGTHSSYNEQFF.